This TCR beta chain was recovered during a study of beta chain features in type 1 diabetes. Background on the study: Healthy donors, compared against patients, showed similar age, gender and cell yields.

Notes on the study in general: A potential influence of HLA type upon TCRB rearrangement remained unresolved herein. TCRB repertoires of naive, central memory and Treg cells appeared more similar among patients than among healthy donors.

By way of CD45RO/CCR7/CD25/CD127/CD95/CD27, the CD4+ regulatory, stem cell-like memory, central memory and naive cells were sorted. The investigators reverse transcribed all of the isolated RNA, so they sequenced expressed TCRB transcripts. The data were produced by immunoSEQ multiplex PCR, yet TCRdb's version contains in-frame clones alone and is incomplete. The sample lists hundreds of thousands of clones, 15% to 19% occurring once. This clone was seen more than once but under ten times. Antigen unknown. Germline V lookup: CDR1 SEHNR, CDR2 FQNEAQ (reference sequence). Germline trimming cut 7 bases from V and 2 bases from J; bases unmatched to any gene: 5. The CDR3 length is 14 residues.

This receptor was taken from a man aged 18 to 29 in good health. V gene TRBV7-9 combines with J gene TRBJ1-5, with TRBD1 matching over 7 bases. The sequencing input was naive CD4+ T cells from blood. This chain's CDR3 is CASTDDRGNQPQHF. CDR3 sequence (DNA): TGTGCCAGCACCGACGACAGGGGCAATCAGCCCCAGCATTTT. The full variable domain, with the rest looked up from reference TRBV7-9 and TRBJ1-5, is DTGVSQNPRHKITKRGQNVTFRCDPISEHNRLYWYRQTLGQGPEFLTYFQNEAQLEKSRLLSDRFSAERPKGSFSTLEIQRTEQGDSAMYLCASTDDRGNQPQHFGDGTRLSIL.